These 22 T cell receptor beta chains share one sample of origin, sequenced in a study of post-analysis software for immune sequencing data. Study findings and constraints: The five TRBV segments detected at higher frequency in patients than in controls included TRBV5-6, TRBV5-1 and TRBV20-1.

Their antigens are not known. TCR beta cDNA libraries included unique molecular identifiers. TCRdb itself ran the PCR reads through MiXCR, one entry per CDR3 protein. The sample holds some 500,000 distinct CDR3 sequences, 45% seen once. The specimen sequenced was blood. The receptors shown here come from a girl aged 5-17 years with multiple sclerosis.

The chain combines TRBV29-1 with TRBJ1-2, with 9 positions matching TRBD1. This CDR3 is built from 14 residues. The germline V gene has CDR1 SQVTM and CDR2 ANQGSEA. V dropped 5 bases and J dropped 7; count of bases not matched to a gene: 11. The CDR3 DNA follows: TGCAGCGTTCGCAGCGGACAGGGGTTTGGTGGCTACACCTTC. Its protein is CSVRSGQGFGGYTF.

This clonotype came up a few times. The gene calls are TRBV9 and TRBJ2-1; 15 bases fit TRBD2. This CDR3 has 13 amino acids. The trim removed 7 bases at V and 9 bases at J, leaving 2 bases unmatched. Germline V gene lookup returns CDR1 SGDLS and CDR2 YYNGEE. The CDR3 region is CASGLAGGSEQFF. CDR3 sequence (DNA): TGTGCCAGCGGACTAGCGGGAGGGAGTGAGCAGTTCTTC.

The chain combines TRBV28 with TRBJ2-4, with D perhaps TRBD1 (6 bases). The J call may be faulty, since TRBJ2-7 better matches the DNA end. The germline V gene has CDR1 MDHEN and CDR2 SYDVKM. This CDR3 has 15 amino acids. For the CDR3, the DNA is TGTGCCAGCAGGGGGACCAAGGACAGCTCCTACGAGCAGTACTTC. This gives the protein CASRGTKDSSYEQYF.

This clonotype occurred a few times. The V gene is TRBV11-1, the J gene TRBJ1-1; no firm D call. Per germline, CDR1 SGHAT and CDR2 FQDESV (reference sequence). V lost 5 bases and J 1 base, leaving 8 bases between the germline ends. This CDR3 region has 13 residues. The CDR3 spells CASSVAANTEAFF. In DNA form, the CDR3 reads TGTGCCAGCAGCGTGGCAGCGAACACTGAAGCTTTCTTT.

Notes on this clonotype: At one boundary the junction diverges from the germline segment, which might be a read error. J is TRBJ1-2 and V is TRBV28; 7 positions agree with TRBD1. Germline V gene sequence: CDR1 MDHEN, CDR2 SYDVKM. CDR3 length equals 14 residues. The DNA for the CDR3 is TGTGTCAGCAGCCTCAGGACAGGATTCTATGGCTACACCTTC. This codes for CVSSLRTGFYGYTF.

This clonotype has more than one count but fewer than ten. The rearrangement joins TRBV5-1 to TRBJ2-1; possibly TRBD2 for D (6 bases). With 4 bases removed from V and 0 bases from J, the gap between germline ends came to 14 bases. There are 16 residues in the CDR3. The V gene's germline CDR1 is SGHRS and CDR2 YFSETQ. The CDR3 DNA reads TGCGCCAGCAGCCGGGACTCTCAAAGCTCCTACAATGAGCAGTTCTTC. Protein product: CASSRDSQSSYNEQFF. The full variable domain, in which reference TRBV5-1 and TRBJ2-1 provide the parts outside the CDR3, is KAGVTQTPRYLIKTRGQQVTLSCSPISGHRSVSWYQQTPGQGLQFLFEYFSETQRNKGNFPGRFSGRQFSNSRSEMNVSTLELGDSALYLCASSRDSQSSYNEQFFGPGTRLTVL.

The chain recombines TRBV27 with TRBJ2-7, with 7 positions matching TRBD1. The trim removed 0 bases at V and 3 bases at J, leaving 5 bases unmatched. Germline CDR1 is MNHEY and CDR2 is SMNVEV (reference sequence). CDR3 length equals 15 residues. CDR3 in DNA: TGTGCCAGCAGTTTATCGGGGACAGCCTACTACGAGCAGTACTTC. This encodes CASSLSGTAYYEQYF.

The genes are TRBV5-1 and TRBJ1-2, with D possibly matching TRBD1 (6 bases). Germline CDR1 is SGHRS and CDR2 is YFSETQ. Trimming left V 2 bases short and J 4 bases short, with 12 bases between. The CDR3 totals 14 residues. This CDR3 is CASSLDPDSYGYTF. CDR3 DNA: TGCGCCAGCAGCTTAGACCCGGACAGCTATGGCTACACCTTC. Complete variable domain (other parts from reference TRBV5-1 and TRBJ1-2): KAGVTQTPRYLIKTRGQQVTLSCSPISGHRSVSWYQQTPGQGLQFLFEYFSETQRNKGNFPGRFSGRQFSNSRSEMNVSTLELGDSALYLCASSLDPDSYGYTFGSGTRLTVV.

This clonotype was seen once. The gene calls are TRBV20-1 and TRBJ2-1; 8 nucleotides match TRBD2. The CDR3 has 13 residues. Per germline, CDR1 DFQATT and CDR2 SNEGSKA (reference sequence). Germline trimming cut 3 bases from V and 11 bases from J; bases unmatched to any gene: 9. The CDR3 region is CSASPAGVGKQFF. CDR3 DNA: TGCAGTGCTAGCCCAGCGGGAGTAGGGAAGCAGTTCTTC.

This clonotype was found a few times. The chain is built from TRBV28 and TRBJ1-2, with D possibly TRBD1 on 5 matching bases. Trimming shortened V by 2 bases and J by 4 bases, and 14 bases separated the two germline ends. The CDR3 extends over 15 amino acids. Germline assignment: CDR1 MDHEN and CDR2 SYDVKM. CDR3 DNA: TGTGCCAGCAGTTTAGGCTCCGGGACCTCCTATGGCTACACCTTC. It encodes CASSLGSGTSYGYTF.

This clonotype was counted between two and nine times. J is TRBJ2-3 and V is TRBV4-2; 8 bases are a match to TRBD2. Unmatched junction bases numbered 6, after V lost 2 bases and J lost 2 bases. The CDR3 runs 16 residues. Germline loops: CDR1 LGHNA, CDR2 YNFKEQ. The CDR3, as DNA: TGTGCCAGCAGCCAACGTTCAGCGGGAGACACAGATACGCAGTATTTT. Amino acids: CASSQRSAGDTDTQYF.

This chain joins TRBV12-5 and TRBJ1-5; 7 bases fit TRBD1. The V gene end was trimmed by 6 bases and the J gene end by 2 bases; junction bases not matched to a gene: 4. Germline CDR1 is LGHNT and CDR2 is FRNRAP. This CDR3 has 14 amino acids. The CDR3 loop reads CASGGGAGNQPQHF. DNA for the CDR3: TGTGCTAGTGGAGGGGGCGCCGGCAATCAGCCCCAGCATTTT.

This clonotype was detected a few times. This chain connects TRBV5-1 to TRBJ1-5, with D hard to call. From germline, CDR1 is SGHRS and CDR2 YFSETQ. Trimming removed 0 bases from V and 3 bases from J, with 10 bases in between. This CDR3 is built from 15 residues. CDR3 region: CASSLAAGVNQPQHF. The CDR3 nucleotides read TGCGCCAGCAGCTTGGCTGCCGGAGTCAATCAGCCCCAGCATTTT.

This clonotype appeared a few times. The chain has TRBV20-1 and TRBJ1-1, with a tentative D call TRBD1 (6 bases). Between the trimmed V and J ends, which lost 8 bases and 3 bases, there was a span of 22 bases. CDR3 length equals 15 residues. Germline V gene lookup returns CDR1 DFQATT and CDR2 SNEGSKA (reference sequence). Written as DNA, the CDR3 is TGCAGTTCGACCGGGACACACTTCGGGGACACTGAAGCTTTCTTT. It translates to CSSTGTHFGDTEAFF.

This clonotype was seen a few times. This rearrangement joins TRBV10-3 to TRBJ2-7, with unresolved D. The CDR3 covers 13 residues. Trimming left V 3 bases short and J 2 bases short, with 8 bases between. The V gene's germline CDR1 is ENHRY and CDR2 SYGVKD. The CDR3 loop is CAISDIDTYEQYF. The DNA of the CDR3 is TGTGCCATCAGTGACATTGATACCTACGAGCAGTACTTC.

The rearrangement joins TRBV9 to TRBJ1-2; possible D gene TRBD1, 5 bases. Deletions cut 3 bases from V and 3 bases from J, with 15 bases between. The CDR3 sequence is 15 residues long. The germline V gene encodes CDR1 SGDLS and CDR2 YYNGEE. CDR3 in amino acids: CASSGLGGRDYGYTF. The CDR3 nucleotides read TGTGCCAGCAGCGGGTTGGGGGGACGGGACTATGGCTACACCTTC.

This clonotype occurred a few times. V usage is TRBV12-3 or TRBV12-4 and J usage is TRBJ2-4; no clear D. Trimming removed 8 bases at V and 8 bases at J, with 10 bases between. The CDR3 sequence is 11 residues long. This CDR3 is CASASVHIQYF. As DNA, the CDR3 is TGTGCCAGCGCCTCTGTCCACATTCAGTACTTC.

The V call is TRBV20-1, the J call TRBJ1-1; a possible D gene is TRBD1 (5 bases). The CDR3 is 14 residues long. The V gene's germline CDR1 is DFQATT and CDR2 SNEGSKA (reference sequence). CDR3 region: CSSQEGHSNTEAFF. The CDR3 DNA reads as TGCAGCTCCCAGGAAGGACACTCGAACACTGAAGCTTTCTTT.

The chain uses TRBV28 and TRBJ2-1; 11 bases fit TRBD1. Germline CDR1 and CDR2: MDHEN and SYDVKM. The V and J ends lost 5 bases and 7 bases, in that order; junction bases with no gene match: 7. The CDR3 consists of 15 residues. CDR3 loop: CASSVPGTGGNEQFF. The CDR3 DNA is TGTGCCAGCAGTGTGCCCGGGACAGGGGGAAATGAGCAGTTCTTC.

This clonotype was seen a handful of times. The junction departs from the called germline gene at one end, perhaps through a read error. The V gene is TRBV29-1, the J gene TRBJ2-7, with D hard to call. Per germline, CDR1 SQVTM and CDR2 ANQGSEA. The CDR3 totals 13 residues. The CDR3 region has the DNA TGCAGCGTGGGCCGGACGGCCGGCTACGGGCAGTACTTC. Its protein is CSVGRTAGYGQYF.

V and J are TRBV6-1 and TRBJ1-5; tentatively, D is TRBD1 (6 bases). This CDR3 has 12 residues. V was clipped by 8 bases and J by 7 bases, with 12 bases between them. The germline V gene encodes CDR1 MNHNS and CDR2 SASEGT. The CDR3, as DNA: TGTGCCAGCTGGGGGGGCGCACAGCCCCAGCATTTT. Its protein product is CASWGGAQPQHF.

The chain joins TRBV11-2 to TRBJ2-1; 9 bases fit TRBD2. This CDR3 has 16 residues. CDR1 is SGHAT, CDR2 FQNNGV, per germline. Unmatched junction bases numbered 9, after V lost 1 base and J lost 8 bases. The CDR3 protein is CASSLVTSGPLYEQFF. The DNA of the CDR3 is TGTGCCAGCAGCTTAGTTACTAGCGGGCCCCTTTATGAGCAGTTCTTC.